The 24 T cell receptor beta chains reported below all come from one sample, sequenced in a study of cytomegalovirus exposure and HLA in healthy donors. The PCR used 60 Vbeta and 13 Jbeta primers. Profiled with immunoSEQ multiplex PCR; TCRdb holds only in-frame clones, not every one. The sample carries some 120,000 clones, 15% to 20% recorded once. The sequencing sample was made of PBMCs. The receptors were sampled from a female donor in good health and CMV-seropositive.

This clone was observed a few times. CDR3 DNA: TGCGCCAGCAGCCAACAAGGACAGGGGGGCACAGATACGCAGTATTTT. As protein: CASSQQGQGGTDTQYF. The chain links TRBV5-1 to TRBJ2-3, with 10 positions matching TRBD1. Germline trimming cut 4 bases from V and 1 base from J; bases unmatched to any gene: 6. The CDR3 totals 16 residues. Germline CDR1 reads SGHRS; CDR2 reads YFSETQ.

The chain has TRBV28 and TRBJ2-5; D is undetermined. The CDR3 has 16 residues. Germline loops: CDR1 MDHEN, CDR2 SYDVKM. V was clipped by 3 bases and J by 1 base, with 15 bases between them. CDR3 DNA sequence: TGTGCCAGCAGTTTTCCCTCTACAGAGATCCAAGAGACCCAGTACTTC. This encodes CASSFPSTEIQETQYF.

This clone occurred a few times. Other DNA sequences in the sample encode the same CDR3. The rearrangement joins TRBV28 to TRBJ1-5, with D perhaps matching TRBD1 (6 bases). Deletions cut 5 bases from V and 4 bases from J, with 9 bases between. Germline-derived CDR1 and CDR2 are MDHEN and SYDVKM. The length of the CDR3 is 13 residues. The CDR3 is CASSPDRNQPQHF. The CDR3 region has the DNA TGTGCCAGCAGTCCCGACAGGAATCAGCCCCAGCATTTT.

This clone showed up just a few times. The rearrangement links TRBV4-3 to TRBJ2-3; 8 bases align to TRBD2. Germline V CDR1 and CDR2: LGHNA, YSLEER. This CDR3 has 19 amino acids. Trimming at V came to 0 bases and at J to 0 bases, leaving 11 bases not matched to a gene. CDR3 in DNA: TGCGCCAGCAGCCAAGACCTCGCGGGGGGCCCAAGTAGCACAGATACGCAGTATTTT. It specifies CASSQDLAGGPSSTDTQYF.

V usage is TRBV5-5 and J usage is TRBJ2-2, with D possibly TRBD1 on 6 matching bases. CDR1 is SGHKS and CDR2 is YYEKEE in the germline V gene (reference sequence). This CDR3 is 16 amino acids long. Trimming cost V 5 bases and J 2 bases, with 16 bases left between them. The CDR3 region is CASSSMSGVNTGELFF. The CDR3 bases are TGTGCCAGCAGTTCCATGTCAGGGGTTAACACCGGGGAGCTGTTTTTT.

The chain joins TRBV30 to TRBJ1-1; the D is unclear. The germline CDR1 and CDR2 sequences are GTSNPN and SVGIG (reference sequence). This CDR3 contains 13 residues. Trimming stripped 0 bases from V and 5 bases from J, with 10 bases between. In DNA form, the CDR3 reads TGTGCCTGGAGTGTACTATCGGAAACTGAAGCTTTCTTT. It is translated as CAWSVLSETEAFF. Filled out from reference TRBV30 and TRBJ1-1, the complete variable domain reads SQTIHQWPATLVQPVGSPLSLECTVEGTSNPNLYWYRQAAGRGLQLLFYSVGIGQISSEVPQNLSASRPQDRQFILSSKKLLLSDSGFYLCAWSVLSETEAFFGQGTRLTVV.

This clone was recorded a few times. The genes are TRBV30 and TRBJ1-1; 11 bases fit TRBD1. With V trimmed by 4 bases and J by 2 bases, 6 bases remained unmatched. The V gene's germline CDR1 is GTSNPN and CDR2 SVGIG (reference sequence). There are 15 residues in the CDR3. The CDR3 nucleotides are TGTGCCTGGAACAGGGACAGGGGGACTAACACTGAAGCTTTCTTT. Translating it yields CAWNRDRGTNTEAFF.

The rearrangement links TRBV13 to TRBJ1-2, with 8 bases that match TRBD1. Germline V CDR1 and CDR2: PRHDT, FYEKMQ (reference sequence). The CDR3 contains 14 residues. After removal of 1 base from V and 9 bases from J, the junction contained 7 bases not matched to a gene. DNA for the CDR3: TGTGCCAGCAGCTTAGCCGACGGACAGGGAAGCTACACCTTC. Translating gives CASSLADGQGSYTF.

The chain joins TRBV4-2 to TRBJ1-6, with no clear D. This CDR3 is built from 16 residues. CDR1 and CDR2 from the germline V gene are LGHNA and YNFKEQ. V shed 1 base and J shed 0 bases, with 7 bases lying between them. The CDR3 sequence: CASSQVTSSYNSPLHF. In nucleotides, the CDR3 is TGTGCCAGCAGCCAAGTGACAAGCTCCTATAATTCACCCCTCCACTTT.

V is TRBV7-9 and J is TRBJ1-2; 8 bases match TRBD1. CDR1 and CDR2 from the germline V gene are SEHNR and FQNEAQ (reference sequence). The junction had 9 bases not matched to a gene; V was cut back by 3 bases and J by 6 bases. This CDR3 contains 15 residues. CDR3 amino acids: CASSLDRDLIDGYTF. CDR3 in DNA: TGTGCCAGCAGCTTGGACAGGGATCTTATTGATGGCTACACCTTC. Full variable domain (outside the CDR3, taken from reference TRBV7-9 and TRBJ1-2): DTGVSQNPRHKITKRGQNVTFRCDPISEHNRLYWYRQTLGQGPEFLTYFQNEAQLEKSRLLSDRFSAERPKGSFSTLEIQRTEQGDSAMYLCASSLDRDLIDGYTFGSGTRLTVV.

The rearrangement links TRBV28 to TRBJ2-2, with 7 bases identical to TRBD1. The CDR3 runs 16 residues. Unmatched junction bases numbered 4, after V lost 3 bases and J lost 0 bases. The germline V gene has CDR1 MDHEN and CDR2 SYDVKM. The CDR3 DNA reads TGTGCCAGCAGTTTCTACAGGGGCCCGAACACCGGGGAGCTGTTTTTT. As protein: CASSFYRGPNTGELFF.

This clone was observed a handful of times. V and J are TRBV9 and TRBJ1-1, with a possible D match to TRBD1 (5 bases). The germline V and J ends were trimmed by 1 base and 4 bases, with 14 bases remaining between them. The CDR3 is 15 residues long. Germline V gene sequence: CDR1 SGDLS, CDR2 YYNGEE. CDR3 sequence reads: CASSVLGHGSTEAFF. The CDR3, as DNA: TGTGCCAGCAGCGTATTAGGACACGGGAGCACTGAAGCTTTCTTT.

The table lists this clone with a few counts. V and J are TRBV5-1 and TRBJ2-3; D gene unclear. The CDR3 has 11 amino acids. The V end was cut by 4 bases, the J end by 4 bases, with 4 bases between. Germline lookup yields CDR1 SGHRS and CDR2 YFSETQ. The CDR3 DNA sequence: TGCGCCAGCAGCCTAGCAGATACGCAGTATTTT. It translates to CASSLADTQYF. The full variable domain, rest sourced from reference TRBV5-1 and TRBJ2-3, is KAGVTQTPRYLIKTRGQQVTLSCSPISGHRSVSWYQQTPGQGLQFLFEYFSETQRNKGNFPGRFSGRQFSNSRSEMNVSTLELGDSALYLCASSLADTQYFGPGTRLTVL.

The chain has TRBV2 and TRBJ1-1; D not resolved. V was pared by 6 bases and J by 7 bases, with 9 bases between. CDR1 is SNHLY, CDR2 FYNNEI, per germline. The CDR3 consists of 11 residues. The CDR3 DNA reads as TGTGCCAGCAGAGAGGGTAGTGAAGCTTTCTTT. Amino acids: CASREGSEAFF. The variable domain in full, with the rest retrieved from reference TRBV2 and TRBJ1-1, is EPEVTQTPSHQVTQMGQEVILRCVPISNHLYFYWYRQILGQKVEFLVSFYNNEISEKSEIFDDQFSVERPDGSNFTLKIRSTKLEDSAMYFCASREGSEAFFGQGTRLTVV.

The chain employs TRBV7-2 and TRBJ2-7; the match to TRBD2 covers 7 bases. The CDR3 totals 14 residues. The trim removed 4 bases at V and 3 bases at J, leaving 6 bases unmatched. Germline lookup yields CDR1 SGHTA and CDR2 FQGNSA. In nucleotides, the CDR3 is TGTGCCAGCAGCTGGTACAGCGGGGACTACGAGCAGTACTTC. Translation gives CASSWYSGDYEQYF.

The V gene is TRBV5-1, the J gene TRBJ2-4; no clear D. CDR1 SGHRS and CDR2 YFSETQ come from the germline V gene. Between the trimmed V and J ends, which lost 2 bases and 5 bases, there was a span of 11 bases. The CDR3 length is 14 residues. The CDR3 spells CASSFRSGENIQYF. CDR3 coding DNA: TGCGCCAGCAGCTTTCGGTCCGGAGAAAACATTCAGTACTTC. Full variable domain (remainder filled in from reference TRBV5-1 and TRBJ2-4): KAGVTQTPRYLIKTRGQQVTLSCSPISGHRSVSWYQQTPGQGLQFLFEYFSETQRNKGNFPGRFSGRQFSNSRSEMNVSTLELGDSALYLCASSFRSGENIQYFGAGTRLSVL.

This clone was counted a few times. At one boundary the junction diverges from the germline segment, which might be a read error. The chain is built from TRBV2 and TRBJ1-4, with unresolved D. The CDR3 is 14 residues long. CDR1 and CDR2 from the germline V gene are SNHLY and FYNNEI. The CDR3 DNA reads TGTGCCAGCAGTGAAGTACCAGGTTTTGAAAACCTGTTTTTT. Its translation: CASSEVPGFENLFF.

V usage is TRBV2 and J usage is TRBJ1-5; D perhaps matches TRBD1 (5 bases). The CDR3 totals 15 residues. Germline lookup yields CDR1 SNHLY and CDR2 FYNNEI. Deletions cut 6 bases from V and 0 bases from J, with 12 bases between. CDR3 loop: CASSGQPNSNQPQHF. The CDR3 bases are TGTGCCAGCAGCGGACAACCGAATAGCAATCAGCCCCAGCATTTT.

The chain joins TRBV10-3 to TRBJ1-2, with D tentatively TRBD1 (5 bases). Deletions cut 7 bases from V and 6 bases from J, with 12 bases between. The CDR3 has 12 amino acids. Per germline, CDR1 ENHRY and CDR2 SYGVKD. As DNA, the CDR3 is TGTGCCATCACCACAGGCTCAGATGGCTACACCTTC. Translated: CAITTGSDGYTF.

In this sample, this clone turned up a few times. The rearrangement joins TRBV19 to TRBJ2-1, with 11 bases fitting TRBD1. The germline V gene encodes CDR1 LNHDA and CDR2 SQIVND (reference sequence). The ends lost 6 bases at V and 7 bases at J; junction bases unmatched: 2. This CDR3 has 13 residues. CDR3 loop: CASSGQGANEQFF. Here the CDR3 DNA reads TGTGCCAGTAGCGGACAGGGGGCTAATGAGCAGTTCTTC.

This clone was seen a few times. This chain connects TRBV19 to TRBJ2-7; D unresolved. The germline CDR1 and CDR2 sequences are LNHDA and SQIVND (reference sequence). Trimming left V 3 bases short and J 3 bases short, with 9 bases between. CDR3 length: 13 residues. The CDR3 DNA follows: TGTGCCAGTAGTATGGCAGGATACTACGAGCAGTACTTC. Translated, it gives CASSMAGYYEQYF.

The CDR3 region is CASSEFRTGSNYGYTF. The DNA of the CDR3 is TGTGCCAGCAGTGAGTTCCGGACAGGGTCTAACTATGGCTACACCTTC. The chain is built from TRBV2 and TRBJ1-2; TRBD1 matches 8 bases. Germline values: CDR1 SNHLY, CDR2 FYNNEI. The CDR3 extends over 16 amino acids. With V trimmed by 3 bases and J by 0 bases, 6 bases remained unmatched.

The chain links TRBV30 to TRBJ2-7; TRBD1 matches at 11 bases. Per germline, CDR1 GTSNPN and CDR2 SVGIG (reference sequence). Losses at the gene ends were 1 base for V and 5 bases for J; bases not matched to a gene: 16. This CDR3 is 18 amino acids long. This CDR3 reads CAWSADPDWDRGTHEQYF. For the CDR3, the DNA is TGTGCCTGGAGTGCCGATCCCGACTGGGACAGGGGGACTCACGAGCAGTACTTC.

V usage is TRBV6-1 and J usage is TRBJ1-1; 8 bases align to TRBD1. CDR3 length: 14 amino acids. The germline V gene has CDR1 MNHNS and CDR2 SASEGT. The CDR3 DNA reads TGTACAGCCGGGACAGGTCAAAGGAACACTGAAGCTTTCTTT. It yields the protein CTAGTGQRNTEAFF.